The rows below give T cell receptor beta chains drawn from one sample of a study of blood T cell repertoires in COVID-19. Data came from immunoSEQ multiplex PCR; TCRdb stores just in-frame clones and leaves some out. The table shows roughly 30,000 clones, with more than 70% occurring only once. Sequencing was performed on peripheral blood. These receptors came from a human donor in a cohort sampled during active COVID-19. Each CDR3 is given without its conserved first and last residue. A D gene is named only where the DNA matches it firmly.

V: TRBV5-3; D: .; J: TRBJ1-5; CDR3: ARKPSGGAKTQPQH
V: TRBV18; D: TRBD1; J: TRBJ1-1; CDR3: ASSPLPGQGTNPTFEAF
V: TRBV29-1; D: TRBD1; J: TRBJ1-2; CDR3: SVTGIRVET
V: TRBV4-3; D: TRBD2; J: TRBJ2-7; CDR3: ASSQDYNRGGLVEQY
V: TRBV4-2; D: TRBD2; J: TRBJ2-1; CDR3: ASSQPQGTSGGLREQF
V: TRBV2; D: .; J: TRBJ1-1; CDR3: ASSSNTEAF
V: TRBV3-1/TRBV3-2; D: TRBD1; J: TRBJ2-7; CDR3: ASSNRDRAYEQY
V: TRBV6-5; D: TRBD1; J: TRBJ2-7; CDR3: ASGQGGAYEQY
V: TRBV5-4; D: .; J: TRBJ1-2; CDR3: ASSFGQRDYGYT
V: TRBV5-4; D: .; J: TRBJ2-1; CDR3: ASSGGAGVGTNEQF
V: TRBV7-9; D: .; J: TRBJ1-2; CDR3: ASSLKQADYGYT
V: TRBV24-1; D: .; J: TRBJ2-1; CDR3: ATSVGSGAEQF
V: TRBV28; D: .; J: TRBJ2-6; CDR3: ASSLGLSSGANVLT
V: TRBV24-1; D: .; J: TRBJ1-4; CDR3: ATSQGRPEKLF
V: TRBV2; D: .; J: TRBJ1-3; CDR3: ASSQQGEGNTIY
V: TRBV2; D: .; J: TRBJ2-3; CDR3: ASSEQGGTDTQY
V: TRBV12-3/TRBV12-4; D: .; J: TRBJ1-1; CDR3: ASSLSGFSAF
V: TRBV25-1; D: .; J: TRBJ1-1; CDR3: ASSEQGITEAF
V: TRBV2; D: .; J: TRBJ1-1; CDR3: ASSPAAALFEAF
V: TRBV15; D: .; J: TRBJ1-1; CDR3: ATSRDYSAEAF
V: TRBV2; D: .; J: TRBJ1-5; CDR3: ASSRAGENNQPQH
V: TRBV20-1; D: .; J: TRBJ2-1; CDR3: SARYNNEQF
V: TRBV7-2; D: TRBD1; J: TRBJ1-4; CDR3: ASSQQGAGTEKLF
V: TRBV18; D: TRBD1; J: TRBJ1-4; CDR3: ASSPSGQVGFSEKLF
V: TRBV10-2; D: .; J: TRBJ2-5; CDR3: ASVSRPGKETQY
V: TRBV5-4; D: .; J: TRBJ1-2; CDR3: ASSLGTPMNYGYT
V: TRBV7-9; D: .; J: TRBJ2-7; CDR3: ASSLESSGVGRGAYEQY
V: TRBV7-8; D: TRBD1; J: TRBJ2-5; CDR3: ASSSGGRETQY
V: TRBV6-5; D: .; J: TRBJ1-1; CDR3: ASRLQHTRGEAF
V: TRBV13; D: .; J: TRBJ1-3; CDR3: ASSFFLGGSGNTIY
V: TRBV6-5; D: TRBD1; J: TRBJ2-1; CDR3: ASSLPGGNEQF
V: TRBV29-1; D: .; J: TRBJ1-3; CDR3: SVKRPGFGNTIY
V: TRBV7-3; D: .; J: TRBJ2-5; CDR3: ASSFKGVGEKETQY
V: TRBV5-4; D: .; J: TRBJ1-2; CDR3: ASSLAQGDYGYT
V: TRBV2; D: .; J: TRBJ1-5; CDR3: ASSGQINQPQH
V: TRBV7-3; D: .; J: TRBJ1-1; CDR3: ASSSSGGRTF
V: TRBV2; D: .; J: TRBJ1-3; CDR3: ASSREGSGNTIY
V: TRBV7-3; D: TRBD2; J: TRBJ2-1; CDR3: ASSLSGEISYNEQF
V: TRBV27; D: TRBD1; J: TRBJ2-5; CDR3: ASSRGQGAPETQY
V: TRBV7-9; D: .; J: TRBJ1-2; CDR3: ASSPVMAANYGYT
V: TRBV19; D: TRBD1; J: TRBJ1-6; CDR3: ASSGQGVNSPLH
V: TRBV4-2; D: .; J: TRBJ2-1; CDR3: ASSQVRPEQF
V: TRBV19; D: TRBD1; J: TRBJ1-2; CDR3: ASSFTGVGSYGYT
V: TRBV6-5; D: .; J: TRBJ1-6; CDR3: ASSYSPDRQNSPLH
V: TRBV24-1; D: TRBD1; J: TRBJ1-2; CDR3: ATSVFPPRGRGLNYGYT
V: TRBV10-3; D: .; J: TRBJ1-3; CDR3: AGGGNTIY
V: TRBV7-9; D: .; J: TRBJ1-1; CDR3: ASRYTENTEAF
V: TRBV5-1; D: .; J: TRBJ1-4; CDR3: ASSLSGQTNEKLF
V: TRBV5-4; D: TRBD2; J: TRBJ2-3; CDR3: ASSTRLAGGSDTQY
V: TRBV10-3; D: TRBD1; J: TRBJ1-2; CDR3: AIRNFALDREGGYT
V: TRBV19; D: TRBD1; J: TRBJ2-1; CDR3: ASSATGEPYNEQF
V: TRBV19; D: TRBD1; J: TRBJ1-1; CDR3: ASSISGGNTEAF
V: TRBV16; D: TRBD1; J: TRBJ1-5; CDR3: ASSHIDGTVGQPQH
V: TRBV7-3; D: .; J: TRBJ2-3; CDR3: ARADPLEDTDTQY